Listed here is a single T cell receptor beta chain. The antigen is undetermined. Both subsets, CD45RA+ naive and CD45RA-negative memory, were split from the CD4+ cells. The sample comes from a study of shared clonotypes between healthy human individuals. CDR1 SGHAT and CDR2 FQNNGV come from the germline V gene. The CDR3 consists of 13 residues. With 3 bases removed from V and 3 bases from J, the gap between germline ends came to 8 bases. Study outcomes and limitations: Clonotype sharing across donors was expected to vary with sequencing depth. Only a few donors were included, so the genetic and exposure-history diversity represented was limited. Non-shared clonotypes had lower generation probabilities than clonotypes shared by all four sorted-subset donors.

The repertoire was sequenced with immunoSEQ multiplex PCR; TCRdb's copy has only in-frame clones and lacks some. The sample holds roughly 2,300,000 clones, roughly 92% seen once. The genes are TRBV11-2 and TRBJ1-2, with D unclear. Sequenced material: naive CD4+ T cells from PBMCs. Subset meaning: CD45RA+ positively selected. The source of this sequence is a man younger than 35 in good health. Some clones in this sample may be carry-over from other donors' samples. CDR3 coding DNA: TGTGCCAGCAGCTTTTTGAGCTACTATGGCTACACCTTC. Its translation is CASSFLSYYGYTF.